The 11 T cell receptor beta chains below all came from one sample that was sequenced in a study of cytomegalovirus exposure and HLA in healthy donors. Measured with immunoSEQ multiplex PCR; TCRdb has only the in-frame clones, and not every one. The sample lists 71,000 or so clones, approximately 93% occurring once. Sample: PBMCs. The origin of the receptors is a woman aged 18 to 35 in good health and CMV-seropositive.

Note on this clone: Relative to the germline gene, one junction end is altered; a read error may explain this. The genes are TRBV4-2 and TRBJ1-1, with 10 bases that match TRBD1. The CDR3 spans 15 residues. CDR1 and CDR2 from the germline V gene are LGHNA and YNFKEQ. In nucleotides, the CDR3 is TGTGCCAGCAACCAAGACAGGGGGCCGGGCACTGAAGCTTTCTTT. It is translated as CASNQDRGPGTEAFF.

The rearrangement uses TRBV15 and TRBJ1-5; a possible D gene is TRBD1 (5 bases). This CDR3 is 15 amino acids long. Germline V gene lookup returns CDR1 LNHNV and CDR2 YYDKDF (reference sequence). Trimming shortened V by 3 bases and J by 7 bases, and 16 bases separated the two germline ends. The CDR3 reads CATSSRRQGGQPQHF. The CDR3 nucleotides read TGTGCCACCAGCAGCCGTAGGCAGGGAGGGCAGCCCCAGCATTTT.

This rearrangement joins TRBV28 to TRBJ1-1, with a weak D call TRBD1 (6 bases). Germline loops: CDR1 MDHEN, CDR2 SYDVKM. There are 15 residues in the CDR3. Trimming stripped 3 bases from V and 3 bases from J, with 14 bases between. The CDR3 DNA reads TGTGCCAGCAGTTTCACGGTGGGGGCGGACACTGAAGCTTTCTTT. This gives the protein CASSFTVGADTEAFF.

The chain uses TRBV9 and TRBJ1-5, with a possible D match to TRBD1 (5 bases). This CDR3 has 16 amino acids. The V and J ends lost 4 bases and 5 bases respectively, with 19 bases between them. Germline V lookup: CDR1 SGDLS, CDR2 YYNGEE. CDR3 sequence reads: CASSPGRAGDDQPQHF. CDR3 sequence (DNA): TGTGCCAGCAGCCCCGGGCGGGCGGGGGATGATCAGCCCCAGCATTTT.

As DNA, the CDR3 is TGTGCCAGCAGCGTAGGGGGCTGGGGCACCGGGGAGCTGTTTTTT. Amino acid sequence: CASSVGGWGTGELFF. The V call is TRBV9, the J call TRBJ2-2; D possibly corresponds to TRBD1 (5 bases). This CDR3 is built from 15 residues. Trimming stripped 0 bases from V and 4 bases from J, with 10 bases between. Germline V gene sequence: CDR1 SGDLS, CDR2 YYNGEE.

The rearrangement links TRBV5-1 to TRBJ2-2; 9 bases line up with TRBD2. V lost 0 bases, J lost 5 bases, and 2 bases stayed unmatched. Germline CDR1 and CDR2: SGHRS and YFSETQ. This CDR3 has 15 residues. The CDR3 loop reads CASSLVAGGTGELFF. CDR3 in DNA: TGCGCCAGCAGCTTGGTCGCGGGGGGGACCGGGGAGCTGTTTTTT.

This rearrangement joins TRBV30 to TRBJ2-3; TRBD2 might be the D (5 bases). Trimming cost V 4 bases and J 5 bases, with 16 bases left between them. The germline gives CDR1 GTSNPN, CDR2 SVGIG (reference sequence). The CDR3 runs to 14 residues. The CDR3 DNA follows: TGTGCCTGGAATCCGGCTAGTCGGGAAGATACGCAGTATTTT. As protein: CAWNPASREDTQYF.

The V call is TRBV7-3, the J call TRBJ1-3; D not resolved. Per germline, CDR1 SGHTA and CDR2 FQGTGA. The CDR3 extends over 14 amino acids. Deletions cut 5 bases from V and 3 bases from J, with 11 bases between. In DNA form, the CDR3 reads TGTGCCAGCAGCGCCGGTAGGAGTGGAAACACCATATATTTT. It is translated as CASSAGRSGNTIYF.

The chain is built from TRBV6-4 and TRBJ2-1, with 7 bases that match TRBD2. There are 15 residues in the CDR3. CDR1 is MRHNA, CDR2 SNTAGT, per germline. Trimming took 6 bases from V and 4 from J; bases not matched to a gene: 9. Here the CDR3 DNA reads TGTGCCAGCAGCCGCCTAGCGGAAAATTACAATGAGCAGTTCTTC. Encoded protein: CASSRLAENYNEQFF.

The count of this clone is one. The genes are TRBV11-2 and TRBJ2-3, with D perhaps matching TRBD1 (6 bases). The CDR3 extends over 17 amino acids. Germline CDR1 is SGHAT and CDR2 is FQNNGV. Trimming cost V 3 bases and J 0 bases, with 16 bases left between them. The CDR3 coding sequence is TGTGCCAGCAGCTTCGACCCACAGGGTTTTAGCACAGATACGCAGTATTTT. Translating it yields CASSFDPQGFSTDTQYF.

J is TRBJ1-2 and V is TRBV5-1; 8 bases align to TRBD1. The germline V gene has CDR1 SGHRS and CDR2 YFSETQ. V shed 0 bases, J shed 5 bases, and the junction held 6 bases outside the gene matches. The CDR3 runs 15 residues. The CDR3 bases are TGCGCCAGCAGCTTGGGACAGGGGAATTTTTATGGCTACACCTTC. Translation gives CASSLGQGNFYGYTF.